This T cell receptor (beta chain) derives from a study of blood T cell repertoires in COVID-19. Study-level information: Samples representing acute and convalescent COVID-19 were sourced from the United States, Italy and Spain. Sample material is recorded as cDNA or gDNA derived from T cells, B-cell-depleted T cells, or PBMCs.

In the study's own analysis: Reference gene primer amplification yielded estimated nucleated cell counts. Libraries were prepared by immunoSEQ multiplex PCR; TCRdb keeps only in-frame clonotypes and omits some of them. From that table come the V and J calls and clone size; the DNA was used to work out D and trimming. The sample shows about 11,000 clones, over 70% of them seen only once. V lost 4 bases and J 7 bases, leaving 10 bases between the germline ends. Looked up from germline, CDR1 is SEHNR and CDR2 is FQNEAQ (reference sequence). CDR3 length equals 13 residues. Seattle researchers signed up patients amid active infection and tracked them longitudinally.

The TCR originated in a man in his fifties or sixties with COVID-19, enrolled during active disease. This chain joins TRBV7-9 and TRBJ2-2; D not certain. The sequencing sample was made of peripheral blood. In DNA form, the CDR3 reads TGTGCCAGCAGCTCCCGTCCCGGCGGGGAGCTGTTTTTT. It encodes CASSSRPGGELFF. Combining the CDR3 with reference TRBV7-9 and TRBJ2-2 gives the whole variable domain DTGVSQNPRHKITKRGQNVTFRCDPISEHNRLYWYRQTLGQGPEFLTYFQNEAQLEKSRLLSDRFSAERPKGSFSTLEIQRTEQGDSAMYLCASSSRPGGELFFGEGSRLTVL.